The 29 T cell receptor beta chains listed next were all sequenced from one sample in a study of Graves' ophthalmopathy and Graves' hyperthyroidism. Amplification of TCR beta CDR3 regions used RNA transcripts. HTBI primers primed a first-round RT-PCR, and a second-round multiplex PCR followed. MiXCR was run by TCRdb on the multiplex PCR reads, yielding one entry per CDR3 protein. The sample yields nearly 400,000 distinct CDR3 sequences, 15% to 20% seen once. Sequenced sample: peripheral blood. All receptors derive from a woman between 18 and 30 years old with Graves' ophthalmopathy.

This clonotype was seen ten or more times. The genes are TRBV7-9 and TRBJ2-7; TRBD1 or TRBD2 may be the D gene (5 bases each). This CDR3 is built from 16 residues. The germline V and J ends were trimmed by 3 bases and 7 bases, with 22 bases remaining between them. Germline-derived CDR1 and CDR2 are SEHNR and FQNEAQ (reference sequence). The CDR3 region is CASSFPPGRIGSEQYF. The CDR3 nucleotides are TGTGCCAGCAGCTTCCCCCCGGGGCGCATCGGCAGTGAGCAGTACTTC. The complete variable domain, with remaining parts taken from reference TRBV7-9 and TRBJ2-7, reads DTGVSQNPRHKITKRGQNVTFRCDPISEHNRLYWYRQTLGQGPEFLTYFQNEAQLEKSRLLSDRFSAERPKGSFSTLEIQRTEQGDSAMYLCASSFPPGRIGSEQYFGPGTRLTVT.

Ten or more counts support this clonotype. Here the CDR3 DNA reads TGTGCCAGCAGTTCCGACAGGCACTCCTACGAGCAGTACTTC. Translated, it gives CASSSDRHSYEQYF. This chain uses TRBV28 with TRBJ2-7; D might be TRBD1 (6 bases). Trimming pared 4 bases from V and 0 bases from J, leaving 10 bases between. Germline-derived CDR1 and CDR2 are MDHEN and SYDVKM. CDR3 length: 14 residues.

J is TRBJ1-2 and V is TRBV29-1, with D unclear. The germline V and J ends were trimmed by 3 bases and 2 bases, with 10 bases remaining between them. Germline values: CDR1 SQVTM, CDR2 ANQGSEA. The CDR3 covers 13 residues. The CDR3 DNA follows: TGCAGCGTTGACTTTCGTGAAAACTATGGCTACACCTTC. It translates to CSVDFRENYGYTF. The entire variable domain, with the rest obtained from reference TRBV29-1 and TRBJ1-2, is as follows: SAVISQKPSRDICQRGTSLTIQCQVDSQVTMMFWYRQQPGQSLTLIATANQGSEATYESGFVIDKFPISRPNLTFSTLTVSNMSPEDSSIYLCSVDFRENYGYTFGSGTRLTVV.

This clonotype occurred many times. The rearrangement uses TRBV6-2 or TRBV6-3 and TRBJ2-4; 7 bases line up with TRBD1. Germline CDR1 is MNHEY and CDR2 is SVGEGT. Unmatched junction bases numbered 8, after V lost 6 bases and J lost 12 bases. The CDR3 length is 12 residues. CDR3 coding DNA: TGTGCCAGCAGCCTAGGACAGGCCCCTCAGTACTTC. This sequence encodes CASSLGQAPQYF.

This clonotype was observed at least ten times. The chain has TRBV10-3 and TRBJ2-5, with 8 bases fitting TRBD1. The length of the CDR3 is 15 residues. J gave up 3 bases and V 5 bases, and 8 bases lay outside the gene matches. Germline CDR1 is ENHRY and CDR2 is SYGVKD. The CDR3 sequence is CAISRQGKGEETQYF. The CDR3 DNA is TGTGCCATCAGTCGACAGGGGAAAGGGGAAGAGACCCAGTACTTC.

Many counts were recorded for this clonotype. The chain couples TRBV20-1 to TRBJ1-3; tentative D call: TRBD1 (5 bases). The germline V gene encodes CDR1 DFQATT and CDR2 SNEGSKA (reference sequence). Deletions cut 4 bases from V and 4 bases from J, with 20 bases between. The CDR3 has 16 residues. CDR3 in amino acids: CSAIQGRGYSGNTIYF. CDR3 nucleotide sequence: TGCAGTGCTATTCAGGGAAGGGGTTATTCGGGAAACACCATATATTTT.

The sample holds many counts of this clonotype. The CDR3 region is CASRDRGQNEQYF. As DNA, the CDR3 is TGTGCCAGCCGGGACAGGGGGCAAAACGAGCAGTACTTC. The gene calls are TRBV6-1 and TRBJ2-7, with TRBD1 matching 12 bases. The CDR3 is 13 residues long. V dropped 8 bases and J dropped 5; count of bases not matched to a gene: 4. Germline values: CDR1 MNHNS, CDR2 SASEGT.

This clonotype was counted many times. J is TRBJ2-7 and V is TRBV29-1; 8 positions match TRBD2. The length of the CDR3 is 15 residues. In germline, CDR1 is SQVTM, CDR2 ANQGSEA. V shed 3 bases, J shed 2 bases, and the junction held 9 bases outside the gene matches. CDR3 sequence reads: CSVEMGLAGTYEQYF. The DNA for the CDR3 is TGCAGCGTTGAGATGGGTTTAGCGGGGACCTACGAGCAGTACTTC.

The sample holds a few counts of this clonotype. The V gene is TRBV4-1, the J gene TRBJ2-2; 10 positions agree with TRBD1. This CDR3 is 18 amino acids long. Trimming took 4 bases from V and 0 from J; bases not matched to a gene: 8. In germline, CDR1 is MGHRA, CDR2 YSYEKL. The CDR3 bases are TGCGCCAGCAGCCGTCAGGGGGACAGGGGTACGAACACCGGGGAGCTGTTTTTT. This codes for CASSRQGDRGTNTGELFF.

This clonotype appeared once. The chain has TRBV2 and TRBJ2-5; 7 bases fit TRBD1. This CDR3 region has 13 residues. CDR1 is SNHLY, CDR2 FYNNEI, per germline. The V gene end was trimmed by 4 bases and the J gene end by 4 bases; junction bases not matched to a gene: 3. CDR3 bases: TGTGCCAGCAGTGTGGACAGGAGAGAGACCCAGTACTTC. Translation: CASSVDRRETQYF.

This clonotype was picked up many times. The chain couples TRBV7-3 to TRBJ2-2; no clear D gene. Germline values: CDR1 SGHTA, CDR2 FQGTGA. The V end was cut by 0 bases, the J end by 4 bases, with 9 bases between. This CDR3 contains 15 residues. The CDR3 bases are TGTGCCAGCAGCTTAACGGGCCTCTTCACCGGGGAGCTGTTTTTT. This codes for CASSLTGLFTGELFF.

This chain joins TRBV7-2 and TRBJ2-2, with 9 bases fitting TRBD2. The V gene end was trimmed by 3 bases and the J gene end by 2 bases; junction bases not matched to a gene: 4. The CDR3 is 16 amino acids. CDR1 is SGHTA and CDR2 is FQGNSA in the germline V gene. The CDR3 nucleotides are TGTGCCAGCAGCTTTAGCGGGGGAACCAACACCGGGGAGCTGTTTTTT. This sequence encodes CASSFSGGTNTGELFF.

CDR3 nucleotides: TGCGCCAGCAGCTTGGCTTGGGGATCTGGAAACACCATATATTTT. Residues: CASSLAWGSGNTIYF. The chain uses TRBV5-1 and TRBJ1-3; D call uncertain. Germline CDR1 reads SGHRS; CDR2 reads YFSETQ. The CDR3 is made up of 15 amino acids. The germline V and J ends were trimmed by 0 bases and 1 base, with 8 bases remaining between them.

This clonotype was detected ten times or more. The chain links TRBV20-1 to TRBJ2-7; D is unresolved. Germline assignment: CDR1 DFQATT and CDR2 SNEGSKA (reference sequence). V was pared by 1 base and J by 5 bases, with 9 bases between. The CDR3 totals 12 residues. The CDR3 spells CSARALTHEQYF. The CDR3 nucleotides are TGCAGTGCTAGAGCCCTTACCCACGAGCAGTACTTC.

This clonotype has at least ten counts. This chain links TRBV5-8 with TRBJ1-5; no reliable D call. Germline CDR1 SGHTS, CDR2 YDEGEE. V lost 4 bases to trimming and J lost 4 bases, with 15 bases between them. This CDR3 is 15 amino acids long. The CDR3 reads CASSNGLSGNQPQHF. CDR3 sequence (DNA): TGTGCCAGCAGCAACGGACTATCTGGGAATCAGCCCCAGCATTTT.

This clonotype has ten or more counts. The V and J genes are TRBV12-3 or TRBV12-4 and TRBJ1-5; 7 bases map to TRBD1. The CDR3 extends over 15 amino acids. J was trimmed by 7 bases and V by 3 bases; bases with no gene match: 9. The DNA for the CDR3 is TGTGCCAGCAGTTTCCGACAGGGCTTGGAGCAGCCCCAGCATTTT. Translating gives CASSFRQGLEQPQHF.

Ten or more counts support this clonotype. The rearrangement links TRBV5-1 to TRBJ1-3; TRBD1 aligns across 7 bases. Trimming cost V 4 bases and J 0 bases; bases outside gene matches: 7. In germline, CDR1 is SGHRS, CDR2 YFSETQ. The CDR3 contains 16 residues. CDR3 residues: CASSTDRALSGNTIYF. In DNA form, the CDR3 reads TGCGCCAGCAGCACCGACAGGGCACTCTCTGGAAACACCATATATTTT.

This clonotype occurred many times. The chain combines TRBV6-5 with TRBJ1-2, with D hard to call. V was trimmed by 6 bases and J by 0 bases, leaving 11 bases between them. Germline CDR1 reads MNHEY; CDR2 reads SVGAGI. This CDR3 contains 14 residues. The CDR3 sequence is CASRVRQTNYGYTF. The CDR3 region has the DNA TGTGCCAGCAGGGTAAGGCAGACTAACTATGGCTACACCTTC.

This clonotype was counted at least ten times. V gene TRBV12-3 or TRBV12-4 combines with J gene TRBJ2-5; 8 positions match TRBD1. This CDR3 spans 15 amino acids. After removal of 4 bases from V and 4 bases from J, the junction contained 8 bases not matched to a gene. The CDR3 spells CASSSDRGRGETQYF. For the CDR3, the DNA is TGTGCCAGCAGTTCCGACAGGGGACGGGGAGAGACCCAGTACTTC.

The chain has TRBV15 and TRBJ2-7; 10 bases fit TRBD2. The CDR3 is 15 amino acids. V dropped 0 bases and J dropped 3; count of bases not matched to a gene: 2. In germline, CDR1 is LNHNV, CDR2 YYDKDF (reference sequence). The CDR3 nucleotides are TGTGCCACCAGCAGAGAGCCTAGCGGGGGCTACGAGCAGTACTTC. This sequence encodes CATSREPSGGYEQYF. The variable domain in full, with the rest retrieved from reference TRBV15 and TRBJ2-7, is DAMVIQNPRYQVTQFGKPVTLSCSQTLNHNVMYWYQQKSSQAPKLLFHYYDKDFNNEADTPDNFQSRRPNTSFCFLDIRSPGLGDTAMYLCATSREPSGGYEQYFGPGTRLTVT.

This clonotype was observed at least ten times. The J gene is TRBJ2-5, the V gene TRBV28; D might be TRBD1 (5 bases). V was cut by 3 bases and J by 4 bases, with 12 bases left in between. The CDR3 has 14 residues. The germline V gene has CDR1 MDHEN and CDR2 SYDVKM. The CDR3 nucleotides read TGTGCCAGCAGTTTTCTGGGGCCGGCAGAGACCCAGTACTTC. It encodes CASSFLGPAETQYF.

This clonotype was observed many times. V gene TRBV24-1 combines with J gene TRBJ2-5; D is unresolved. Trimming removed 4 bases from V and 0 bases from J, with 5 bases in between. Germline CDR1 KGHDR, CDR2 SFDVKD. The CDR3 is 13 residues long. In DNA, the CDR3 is TGTGCCACCAGTGACCCGAACCAAGAGACCCAGTACTTC. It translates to CATSDPNQETQYF.

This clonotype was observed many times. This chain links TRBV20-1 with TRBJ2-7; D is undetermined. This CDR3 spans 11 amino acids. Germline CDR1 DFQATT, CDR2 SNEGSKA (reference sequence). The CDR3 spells CRVGSGHEQYF. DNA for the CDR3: TGCAGGGTGGGTTCGGGCCACGAGCAGTACTTC.

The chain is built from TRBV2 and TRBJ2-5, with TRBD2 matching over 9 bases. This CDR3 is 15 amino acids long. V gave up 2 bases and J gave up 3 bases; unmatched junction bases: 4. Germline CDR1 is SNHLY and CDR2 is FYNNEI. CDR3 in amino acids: CASSERTSAKETQYF. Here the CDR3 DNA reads TGTGCCAGCAGTGAAAGGACTAGCGCGAAAGAGACCCAGTACTTC.

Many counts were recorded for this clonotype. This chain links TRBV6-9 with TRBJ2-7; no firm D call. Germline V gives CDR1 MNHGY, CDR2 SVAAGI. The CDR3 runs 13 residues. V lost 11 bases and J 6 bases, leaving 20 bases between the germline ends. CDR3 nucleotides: TGTGCCGCCTCGATAATCCGAATTACCGAGCAGTACTTC. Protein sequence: CAASIIRITEQYF.

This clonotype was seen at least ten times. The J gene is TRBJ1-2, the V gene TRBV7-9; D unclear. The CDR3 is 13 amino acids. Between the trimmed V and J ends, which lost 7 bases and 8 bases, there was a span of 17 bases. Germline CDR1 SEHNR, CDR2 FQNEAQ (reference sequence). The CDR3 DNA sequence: TGTGCCAGCACCCGGACCGGGAATGAGGGCTACACCTTC. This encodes CASTRTGNEGYTF.

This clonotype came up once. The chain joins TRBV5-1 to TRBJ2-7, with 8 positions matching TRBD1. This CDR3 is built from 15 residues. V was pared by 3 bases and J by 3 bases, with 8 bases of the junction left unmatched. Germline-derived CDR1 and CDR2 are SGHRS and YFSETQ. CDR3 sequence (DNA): TGCGCCAGCAGCTCCCGGGGACAGGCTGGCTACGAGCAGTACTTC. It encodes CASSSRGQAGYEQYF.

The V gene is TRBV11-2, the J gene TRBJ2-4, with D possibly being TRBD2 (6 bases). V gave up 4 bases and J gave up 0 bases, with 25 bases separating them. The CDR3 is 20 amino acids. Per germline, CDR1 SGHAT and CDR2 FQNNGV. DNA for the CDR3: TGTGCCAGCAGCTCCCGGGGGTTGCGGGACTCCACCCTAGCCAAAAACATTCAGTACTTC. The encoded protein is CASSSRGLRDSTLAKNIQYF.

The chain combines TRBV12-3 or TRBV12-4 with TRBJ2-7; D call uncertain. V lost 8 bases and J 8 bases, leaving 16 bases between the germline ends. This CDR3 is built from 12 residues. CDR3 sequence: CASGPDRVQQYF. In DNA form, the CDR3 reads TGTGCCAGCGGACCAGACCGCGTTCAGCAGTACTTC.